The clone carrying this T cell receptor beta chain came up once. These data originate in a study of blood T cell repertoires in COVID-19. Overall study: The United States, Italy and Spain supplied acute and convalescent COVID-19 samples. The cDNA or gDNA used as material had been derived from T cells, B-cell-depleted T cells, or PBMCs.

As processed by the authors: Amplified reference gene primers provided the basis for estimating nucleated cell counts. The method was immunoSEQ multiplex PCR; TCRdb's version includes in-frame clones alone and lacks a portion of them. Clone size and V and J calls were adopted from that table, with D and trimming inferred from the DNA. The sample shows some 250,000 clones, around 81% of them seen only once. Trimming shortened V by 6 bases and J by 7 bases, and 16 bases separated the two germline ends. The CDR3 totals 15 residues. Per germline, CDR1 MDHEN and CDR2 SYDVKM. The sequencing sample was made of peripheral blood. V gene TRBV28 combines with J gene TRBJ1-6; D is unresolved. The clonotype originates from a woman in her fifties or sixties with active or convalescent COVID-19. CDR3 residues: CASRLSGGLNSPLHF. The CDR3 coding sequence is TGTGCCAGCAGACTAAGCGGAGGGCTGAATTCACCCCTCCACTTT.